This T cell receptor beta chain was sequenced in a study of cytomegalovirus exposure and HLA in healthy donors. Background on the study: Tens of millions of unique TCRs from HLA-typed donors were held in an early release of data.

On this clone itself: Its target is unknown.

This CDR3 contains 14 residues. The J segment lost 7 bases and the V segment lost 5 bases, leaving 8 bases of the junction unmatched. CDR1 SGDLS and CDR2 YYNGEE come from the germline V gene. The primer mix had 60 Vbeta and 13 Jbeta primers. The table came from immunoSEQ multiplex PCR; TCRdb's copy has only in-frame clones and leaves some out. Here the sample spans over 150,000 clones, around nine tenths being singletons. The study's findings and limits: A few CMV-associated chains were confirmed in vitro to be specific for CMV antigens.

The sequencing input was PBMCs. This clonotype was obtained from a woman aged 25 to 39 in good health and CMV-seronegative. V is TRBV9 and J is TRBJ1-5; TRBD1 aligns across 8 bases. In DNA form, the CDR3 reads TGTGCCAGCAGTTTTGGGGACAGGCAACAGCCCCAGCATTTT. Translating it yields CASSFGDRQQPQHF.